The clone carrying this T cell receptor beta chain occurred many times. Its antigen is unidentified. Patients with other autoimmune diseases, uncontrolled infections, pregnancy or lactation were excluded. The sample is drawn from a study of Graves' ophthalmopathy and Graves' hyperthyroidism. Overall study findings and caveats: Ophthalmopathy cases were distinguished from stable hyperthyroidism by a 13-signature model, reaching around 88% sensitivity and around 77% specificity.

The CDR3 has 13 amino acids. The junction had 5 bases not matched to a gene; V was cut back by 6 bases and J by 7 bases. Germline V lookup: CDR1 MNHEY, CDR2 SVGAGI. TCR beta CDR3 regions were amplified from RNA transcripts. First-round RT-PCR used HTBI primers; second-round multiplex PCR followed. TCRdb re-analysed the multiplex PCR reads in MiXCR, keeping a single row per CDR3 protein. The sample shows about half a million distinct CDR3 sequences, 13% to 15% of them seen only once. Sequencing was performed on blood. The chain is built from TRBV6-5 and TRBJ1-2; 10 nucleotides match TRBD1. The clonotype was recovered from a woman younger than 45 with Graves' ophthalmopathy. For the CDR3, the DNA is TGTGCCAGCAGAGGGACAGGGGTCGGTGGCTACACCTTC. This encodes CASRGTGVGGYTF.